Each of the 31 T cell receptor beta chains below was sequenced from the same sample in a study of beta chain features in type 1 diabetes. Reverse transcription of all isolated RNA meant that expressed TCRB transcripts were sequenced. Libraries were prepared by immunoSEQ multiplex PCR; TCRdb keeps only in-frame clonotypes and omits some of them. Here the sample spans around 180,000 clones, about an eighth being singletons. Specimen: central memory CD4+ T cells from blood. Receptors originate from a woman aged 18-29 years in good health.

This clone was seen a few times. The chain couples TRBV7-2 to TRBJ1-1; no definite D call. Trimming took 2 bases from V and 4 from J, leaving 17 bases between them. The CDR3 consists of 16 residues. CDR1 is SGHTA, CDR2 FQGNSA, per germline. The CDR3 is CASSLRPPSSGTEAFF. The CDR3, as DNA: TGTGCCAGCAGCTTAAGGCCTCCATCCTCGGGCACTGAAGCTTTCTTT.

This clone was recorded a few times. V is TRBV7-9 and J is TRBJ1-4; 7 bases are shared with TRBD1. The CDR3 extends over 14 amino acids. V dropped 5 bases and J dropped 8; count of bases not matched to a gene: 8. Germline CDR1 and CDR2: SEHNR and FQNEAQ (reference sequence). The CDR3, as DNA: TGTGCCAGCAGCACTACCAGGGGGAGAGAAAAACTGTTTTTT. It specifies CASSTTRGREKLFF.

This clone turned up a few times. The J gene is TRBJ1-2, the V gene TRBV19; 11 nucleotides line up with TRBD1. The CDR3 runs 16 residues. The junction had 10 bases not matched to a gene; V was cut back by 8 bases and J by 2 bases. Germline V gene data show CDR1 as LNHDA and CDR2 as SQIVND (reference sequence). Here the CDR3 reads CASSGGTGGWNYGYTF. The CDR3 nucleotides read TGTGCCAGTTCCGGCGGGACAGGGGGTTGGAACTATGGCTACACCTTC.

The rearrangement links TRBV5-4 to TRBJ2-5; 12 positions agree with TRBD2. Per germline, CDR1 SGHNT and CDR2 YYREEE (reference sequence). The V and J ends lost 3 bases and 5 bases, in that order; junction bases with no gene match: 8. The CDR3 spans 16 residues. CDR3 bases: TGTGCCAGCAGCTCCCGACTAGCGGGAGCGAGGGAGACCCAGTACTTC. Encoded protein: CASSSRLAGARETQYF.

This clone occurred a few times. The rearrangement uses TRBV19 and TRBJ2-7; the D gene is possibly TRBD1 (7 bases). Trimming took off 4 bases at V and 3 bases at J, with 16 bases between the two ends. The length of the CDR3 is 15 residues. Germline CDR1 LNHDA, CDR2 SQIVND (reference sequence). For the CDR3, the DNA is TGTGCCAGTAGTAAGGTCGGAGGGGGCTACTACGAGCAGTACTTC. Amino acids: CASSKVGGGYYEQYF.

This chain links TRBV4-3 with TRBJ1-5; possibly TRBD1 for D (5 bases). Germline V lookup: CDR1 LGHNA, CDR2 YSLEER. The V end lost 1 base, the J end lost 10 bases, and 14 bases lay between the germline ends. This CDR3 region has 14 residues. The CDR3 region has the DNA TGCGCCAGCAGCCAAGTAAGACAGCCCGCACCCCAGCATTTT. This encodes CASSQVRQPAPQHF.

The chain joins TRBV5-6 to TRBJ1-2, with TRBD1 matching over 7 bases. V was pared by 4 bases and J by 4 bases, with 13 bases of the junction left unmatched. Germline V CDR1 and CDR2: SGHDT, YYEEEE. This CDR3 contains 16 residues. The CDR3 region is CASSREFQGQSYGYTF. The CDR3, as DNA: TGTGCCAGCAGCCGTGAGTTTCAGGGACAGAGCTATGGCTACACCTTC.

The chain combines TRBV4-3 with TRBJ1-1, with 10 bases aligning to TRBD1. The CDR3 loop spans 16 amino acids. The V gene's germline CDR1 is LGHNA and CDR2 YSLEER. Germline trimming cut 0 bases from V and 6 bases from J; bases unmatched to any gene: 7. The CDR3 region has the DNA TGCGCCAGCAGCCAAGAGATGGACAGGGGGTTCGCTGAAGCTTTCTTT. Protein: CASSQEMDRGFAEAFF.

This clone turned up a few times. The rearrangement links TRBV7-2 to TRBJ1-4; TRBD1 might be the D (5 bases). V gave up 1 base and J gave up 7 bases, with 16 bases separating them. Germline-derived CDR1 and CDR2 are SGHTA and FQGNSA. This CDR3 has 16 amino acids. The CDR3 DNA follows: TGTGCCAGCAGCTTAGGCGGTCGGCAAAGGGGTGAAAAACTGTTTTTT. Its protein product is CASSLGGRQRGEKLFF.

The rearrangement joins TRBV19 to TRBJ2-2; 7 bases line up with TRBD1. Germline CDR1 LNHDA, CDR2 SQIVND (reference sequence). V lost 4 bases, J lost 5 bases, and 7 bases stayed unmatched. This CDR3 contains 15 residues. The CDR3 region is CASSTTGTATGELFF. The CDR3 DNA sequence: TGTGCCAGTAGTACAACCGGGACAGCAACCGGGGAGCTGTTTTTT.

The V call is TRBV9, the J call TRBJ1-4, with D possibly matching TRBD1 (5 bases). CDR3 length equals 16 residues. V shed 0 bases and J shed 8 bases, with 17 bases lying between them. The germline gives CDR1 SGDLS, CDR2 YYNGEE. This chain's CDR3 is CASSVDEGRGVEKLFF. DNA of the CDR3: TGTGCCAGCAGCGTAGACGAGGGGCGGGGTGTCGAAAAACTGTTTTTT.

This chain connects TRBV6-5 to TRBJ2-5; D uncertain. Trimming took off 0 bases at V and 1 base at J, with 6 bases between the two ends. There are 14 residues in the CDR3. Germline CDR1 is MNHEY and CDR2 is SVGAGI. The CDR3 sequence is CASSYSLLQETQYF. The CDR3 coding sequence is TGTGCCAGCAGTTACTCCCTCCTCCAAGAGACCCAGTACTTC.

The rearrangement joins TRBV28 to TRBJ2-6; 7 nucleotides align to TRBD1. V shed 8 bases and J 0 bases; nucleotides not matched to a gene: 4. CDR3 length equals 15 residues. CDR1 is MDHEN, CDR2 SYDVKM, per germline. Written as DNA, the CDR3 is TGTGCCAGCCGGGACAGCACCTCTGGGGCCAACGTCCTGACTTTC. Translating it yields CASRDSTSGANVLTF.

J is TRBJ2-5 and V is TRBV18, with D possibly TRBD1 on 6 matching bases. CDR1 and CDR2 (germline): KGHSH, LQKENI. V dropped 5 bases and J dropped 0 bases, with 16 bases sitting between them. The CDR3 has 16 residues. In DNA, the CDR3 is TGTGCCAGCTCAGCTCGGACAGCCCAGTACCAAGAGACCCAGTACTTC. It specifies CASSARTAQYQETQYF.

This CDR3 is CASSGEDVETQYF. The CDR3 nucleotides read TGTGCCAGCAGTGGGGAGGACGTCGAGACCCAGTACTTC. The chain employs TRBV2 and TRBJ2-5; perhaps TRBD2 as D (6 bases). V was pared by 4 bases and J by 5 bases, with 11 bases between. The CDR3 has 13 amino acids. The germline V gene has CDR1 SNHLY and CDR2 FYNNEI.

This clone has at least ten counts. The CDR3 reads CASSSDDRVTQYF. CDR3 sequence (DNA): TGTGCCAGCAGTTCCGACGACAGGGTTACGCAGTATTTT. This rearrangement joins TRBV28 to TRBJ2-3; TRBD1 agrees at 7 bases. Germline values: CDR1 MDHEN, CDR2 SYDVKM. The CDR3 has 13 amino acids. V was clipped by 4 bases and J by 8 bases; unmatched bases: 6. The complete variable domain, with remaining parts taken from reference TRBV28 and TRBJ2-3, reads DVKVTQSSRYLVKRTGEKVFLECVQDMDHENMFWYRQDPGLGLRLIYFSYDVKMKEKGDIPEGYSVSREKKERFSLILESASTNQTSMYLCASSSDDRVTQYFGPGTRLTVL.

The genes are TRBV18 and TRBJ1-2; no reliable D call. The CDR3 extends over 13 amino acids. Germline CDR1 KGHSH, CDR2 LQKENI. Trimming removed 5 bases from V and 4 bases from J, with 11 bases in between. CDR3 protein: CASSMEVSYGYTF. In DNA form, the CDR3 reads TGTGCCAGCTCAATGGAGGTCAGCTATGGCTACACCTTC.

This chain connects TRBV6-5 to TRBJ2-3; 7 positions agree with TRBD2. From germline, CDR1 is MNHEY and CDR2 SVGAGI. The CDR3 is 12 residues long. Trimming cost V 5 bases and J 7 bases; bases outside gene matches: 3. The CDR3 DNA reads TGTGCCAGCAGTCCCGGGGGGTATACGCAGTATTTT. This translates into CASSPGGYTQYF.

The gene calls are TRBV27 and TRBJ1-1; 8 bases map to TRBD1. The germline V gene encodes CDR1 MNHEY and CDR2 SMNVEV (reference sequence). The CDR3 length is 13 residues. Trimming removed 8 bases from V and 4 bases from J; junction bases left unmatched: 6. CDR3 coding DNA: TGTGCCAGCCCGACCGGGACAGGCACTGAAGCTTTCTTT. Amino acid sequence: CASPTGTGTEAFF.

The sample holds many counts of this clone. The gene calls are TRBV28 and TRBJ2-5; no firm D call. The germline V gene has CDR1 MDHEN and CDR2 SYDVKM. The CDR3 runs to 16 residues. With 3 bases removed from V and 4 bases from J, the gap between germline ends came to 18 bases. Here the CDR3 reads CASSLPQVGQRETQYF. The CDR3 DNA reads as TGTGCCAGCAGTTTGCCCCAGGTTGGGCAGAGAGAGACCCAGTACTTC.

A few counts support this clone. It may be a read error: a sequence one base away is much more abundant. The chain uses TRBV28 and TRBJ2-3; unclear D gene. The CDR3 sequence is 12 residues long. CDR1 is MDHEN, CDR2 SYDVKM, per germline. Trimming took off 6 bases at V and 2 bases at J, with 6 bases between the two ends. The CDR3 nucleotides read TGTGCCAGCAGCCGGTACACAGATACGCAGTATTTT. This translates into CASSRYTDTQYF.

This clone was observed a few times. V usage is TRBV6-1 and J usage is TRBJ1-1; D call uncertain. The V end was cut by 4 bases, the J end by 0 bases, with 6 bases between. The CDR3 sequence is 13 residues long. The germline gives CDR1 MNHNS, CDR2 SASEGT. The CDR3 sequence: CASSGQMNTEAFF. The DNA for the CDR3 is TGTGCCAGCAGTGGGCAGATGAACACTGAAGCTTTCTTT.

This clone was counted a few times. The gene calls are TRBV4-2 and TRBJ2-7; maybe TRBD1 (6 bases). Trimming took off 0 bases at V and 3 bases at J, with 12 bases between the two ends. Looked up from germline, CDR1 is LGHNA and CDR2 is YNFKEQ. This CDR3 is built from 15 residues. The chain's CDR3 is CASSQEGRGIYEQYF. For the CDR3, the DNA is TGTGCCAGCAGCCAAGAAGGCAGGGGAATCTACGAGCAGTACTTC.

This clone was seen ten or more times. V usage is TRBV19 and J usage is TRBJ1-5; possibly TRBD1 for D (5 bases). V was pared by 11 bases and J by 2 bases, with 16 bases between. The CDR3 contains 14 residues. Germline V gene sequence: CDR1 LNHDA, CDR2 SQIVND (reference sequence). The CDR3 loop reads CAVRRGTGNQPQHF. CDR3 DNA: TGTGCCGTAAGGCGGGGGACTGGCAATCAGCCCCAGCATTTT.

V is TRBV18 and J is TRBJ2-2, with TRBD2 matching over 14 bases. Germline CDR1 KGHSH, CDR2 LQKENI. The CDR3 spans 16 residues. V dropped 3 bases and J dropped 7; count of bases not matched to a gene: 4. As DNA, the CDR3 is TGTGCCAGCTCACCGGGACTAGCGGGAGCCGGCGGGGAGCTGTTTTTT. Its protein is CASSPGLAGAGGELFF. Supplemented by reference TRBV18 and TRBJ2-2, the full variable domain reads NAGVMQNPRHLVRRRGQEARLRCSPMKGHSHVYWYRQLPEEGLKFMVYLQKENIIDESGMPKERFSAEFPKEGPSILRIQQVVRGDSAAYFCASSPGLAGAGGELFFGEGSRLTVL.

The J gene is TRBJ2-1, the V gene TRBV5-1, with 11 bases matching TRBD2. The CDR3 is made up of 15 amino acids. Trimming took 0 bases from V and 7 from J; bases not matched to a gene: 3. The germline CDR1 and CDR2 sequences are SGHRS and YFSETQ. CDR3 nucleotides: TGCGCCAGCAGCTTGGGGGGGACTAGCGGTAATGAGCAGTTCTTC. This gives the protein CASSLGGTSGNEQFF.

The genes are TRBV18 and TRBJ2-1, with D possibly matching TRBD2 (5 bases). The V gene lost 6 bases and the J gene lost 3 bases, with 12 bases spanning the gap. The germline CDR1 and CDR2 sequences are KGHSH and LQKENI. CDR3 length equals 14 residues. The CDR3 spells CASSRDSRYNEQFF. The CDR3 bases are TGTGCCAGCTCCCGGGATTCCCGCTACAATGAGCAGTTCTTC.

This clone was counted a few times. This chain connects TRBV11-2 to TRBJ2-3; D uncertain. Germline values: CDR1 SGHAT, CDR2 FQNNGV. This CDR3 has 12 amino acids. The germline V and J ends were trimmed by 4 bases and 4 bases, with 6 bases remaining between them. CDR3 region: CASSSDSDTQYF. CDR3 nucleotides: TGTGCCAGCAGCTCAGACTCAGATACGCAGTATTTT.

This clone has ten or more counts. The rearrangement uses TRBV28 and TRBJ2-7; D remains ambiguous. The V gene's germline CDR1 is MDHEN and CDR2 SYDVKM. Trimming took off 3 bases at V and 5 bases at J, with 8 bases between the two ends. The CDR3 is 12 residues long. The CDR3 region has the DNA TGTGCCAGCAGTTTCCTATCCGACGAGCAGTACTTC. Protein product: CASSFLSDEQYF.

This clone was recorded a few times. CDR3: CASRRDTEAFF. CDR3 coding DNA: TGTGCCAGCAGGCGGGACACTGAAGCTTTCTTT. The chain carries TRBV28 and TRBJ1-1, with D hard to call. From germline, CDR1 is MDHEN and CDR2 SYDVKM. CDR3 length: 11 amino acids. V was cut by 6 bases and J by 3 bases, with 5 bases left in between.

The J gene is TRBJ1-3, the V gene TRBV30; D gene uncertain. In germline, CDR1 is GTSNPN, CDR2 SVGIG (reference sequence). This CDR3 contains 12 residues. The V end lost 0 bases, the J end lost 6 bases, and 6 bases lay between the germline ends. CDR3 bases: TGTGCCTGGAGTGTAGCTGTAAACACCATATATTTT. Amino acids: CAWSVAVNTIYF.